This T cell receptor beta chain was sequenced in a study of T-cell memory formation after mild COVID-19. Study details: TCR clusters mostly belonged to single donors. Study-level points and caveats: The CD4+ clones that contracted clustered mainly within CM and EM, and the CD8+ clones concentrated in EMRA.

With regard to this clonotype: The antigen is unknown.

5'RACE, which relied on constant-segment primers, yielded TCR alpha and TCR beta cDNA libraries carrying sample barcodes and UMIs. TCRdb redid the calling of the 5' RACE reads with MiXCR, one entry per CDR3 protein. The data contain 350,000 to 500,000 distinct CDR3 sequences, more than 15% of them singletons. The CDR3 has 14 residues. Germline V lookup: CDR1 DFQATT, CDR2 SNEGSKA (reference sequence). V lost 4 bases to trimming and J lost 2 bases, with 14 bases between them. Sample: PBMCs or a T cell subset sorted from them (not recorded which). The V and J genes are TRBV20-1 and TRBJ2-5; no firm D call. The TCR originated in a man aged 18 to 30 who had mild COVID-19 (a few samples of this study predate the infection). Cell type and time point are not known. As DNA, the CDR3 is TGCAGTGCTATCCCCCCCTGGCAACAAGAGACCCAGTACTTC. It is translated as CSAIPPWQQETQYF.